The rows below give T cell receptor beta chains drawn from one sample of a study of OX40 agonist ivuxolimab in advanced cancers. TCRdb's copy holds only in-frame clones and misses some; the assay was immunoSEQ multiplex PCR. The sample records 42,000 or so clones, approximately 83% being singletons. Material: CD4+ or CD8+ T cells sorted from blood, obtained in a trial of the OX40 agonist ivuxolimab. The receptor set was obtained from an adult with an advanced solid tumor such as melanoma, head and neck, liver or kidney cancer. The CDR3 runs from the conserved cysteine through the conserved F or W. A D gene is named only where the DNA matches it firmly. Rows give clone size only sometimes, using once, few, many, or a class for an expanded clone.

NA,TRBD2,TRBV7-6,TRBJ2-5,CASSFRSSGSPLETQYF,TGTGCCAGCAGCTTTAGGTCCAGCGGGAGCCCGTTGGAGACCCAGTACTTC
NA,NA,TRBV9,TRBJ2-2,CASKTTDSNTGELFF,TGTGCCAGCAAGACGACAGACTCGAACACCGGGGAGCTGTTTTTT
NA,NA,TRBV7-2,TRBJ2-2,CASSLIVNTGELFF,TGTGCCAGCAGCTTAATCGTAAACACCGGGGAGCTGTTTTTT
NA,NA,TRBV2,TRBJ2-7,CASSEGLIDYEQYF,TGTGCCAGCAGTGAAGGCTTGATTGACTACGAGCAGTACTTC
NA,NA,TRBV18,TRBJ2-7,CASSPKGDRYEQYF,TGTGCCAGCTCACCGAAGGGAGATAGGTACGAGCAGTACTTC
NA,NA,TRBV6-7,TRBJ2-7,CASSPLDCPPYSEQYF,TGTGCCAGCAGCCCTCTCGACTGCCCCCCGTACTCGGAGCAGTACTTC
NA,NA,TRBV28,TRBJ2-3,CASSLDPDTQYF,TGTGCCAGCAGTTTGGACCCAGATACGCAGTATTTT
NA,TRBD1,TRBV5-6,TRBJ1-4,CASSFGQGAEKLFF,TGTGCCAGCAGCTTTGGACAGGGAGCCGAAAAACTGTTTTTT
NA,NA,TRBV7-9,TRBJ2-3,CASSSARGGGTDTQYF,TGTGCCAGCAGCTCCGCGAGGGGGGGAGGGACAGATACGCAGTATTTT
NA,NA,TRBV7-2,TRBJ2-5,CASSFHPGSGETQYF,TGTGCCAGCAGCTTTCACCCAGGCTCTGGAGAGACCCAGTACTTC
NA,TRBD1,TRBV5-1,TRBJ1-4,CASRPGQGVEKLFF,TGCGCCAGCAGACCAGGACAGGGAGTTGAAAAACTGTTTTTT
NA,NA,TRBV5-1,TRBJ2-3,CASSLGNGPSTDTQYF,TGCGCCAGCAGCTTGGGTAACGGGCCTAGCACAGATACGCAGTATTTT
NA,TRBD2,TRBV29-1,TRBJ2-1,CSVESRGRAYNEQFF,TGCAGCGTTGAATCTCGCGGGAGGGCCTACAATGAGCAGTTCTTC
NA,NA,TRBV28,TRBJ2-7,CASSSATGSYEQYF,TGTGCCAGCAGTTCAGCGACAGGCTCCTACGAGCAGTACTTC
NA,TRBD1,TRBV7-9,TRBJ2-7,CASSLEDRGDYEQYF,TGTGCCAGCAGCTTAGAGGACAGGGGGGACTACGAGCAGTACTTC
NA,TRBD2,TRBV4-1,TRBJ2-7,CASSQGTSAYEQYF,TGCGCCAGCAGCCAAGGGACTAGCGCCTACGAGCAGTACTTC
NA,NA,TRBV6-5,TRBJ1-2,CASSYEGIDGYTF,TGTGCCAGCAGTTACGAGGGTATCGATGGCTACACCTTC
NA,NA,TRBV10-3,TRBJ2-7,CAISERGGSYEQYF,TGTGCCATCAGTGAGAGGGGGGGCTCCTACGAGCAGTACTTC
NA,NA,TRBV14,TRBJ1-1,CASSQEGSWGQIDTEAFF,TGTGCCAGCAGCCAAGAAGGAAGTTGGGGCCAAATCGACACTGAAGCTTTCTTT
few,NA,TRBV4-3,TRBJ1-1,CASSQKGLGSTEAFF,TGCGCCAGCAGCCAAAAAGGACTGGGTAGCACTGAAGCTTTCTTT
NA,TRBD2,TRBV29-1,TRBJ2-1,CSVGLAGTYGDEQFF,TGCAGCGTTGGCCTAGCGGGGACGTATGGGGATGAGCAGTTCTTC
NA,TRBD2,TRBV7-6,TRBJ2-7,CASSLGSGGAYEQYF,TGTGCCAGCAGCTTAGGTAGCGGGGGAGCCTACGAGCAGTACTTC
NA,NA,TRBV7-9,TRBJ2-1,CASSFTPYNEQFF,TGTGCCAGCAGCTTTACCCCCTACAATGAGCAGTTCTTC
NA,NA,TRBV21-1,TRBJ2-7,CASSKESGGKSCSYEQYF,TGTGCCAGCAGCAAAGAGTCCGGAGGGAAATCCTGCTCCTACGAGCAGTACTTC
NA,NA,TRBV4-3,TRBJ2-6,CASSLSSGANVLTF,TGCGCCAGCAGCCTTAGCTCTGGGGCCAACGTCCTGACTTTC
NA,NA,TRBV27,TRBJ2-7,CASSLLGVLYEQYF,TGTGCCAGCAGTTTACTGGGAGTCCTCTACGAGCAGTACTTC
few,NA,TRBV4-1,TRBJ1-5,CASSQGSIQQPQHF,TGCGCCAGCAGCCAAGGTTCAATTCAGCAGCCCCAGCATTTT
NA,NA,TRBV19,TRBJ1-5,CASGQISQPQHF,TGTGCCAGTGGACAGATAAGCCAGCCCCAGCATTTT
NA,NA,TRBV6-1,TRBJ2-3,CASSETLDQYF,TGTGCCAGCAGTGAGACGTTGGATCAGTATTTT
once,NA,TRBV4-3,TRBJ1-2,CASSQGLAGLGYGYTF,TGCGCCAGCAGCCAAGGGCTCGCAGGATTGGGGTATGGCTACACCTTC
NA,NA,TRBV7-9,TRBJ1-1,CASSQMMNTEAFF,TGTGCCAGCAGCCAGATGATGAACACTGAAGCTTTCTTT
NA,TRBD2,TRBV19,TRBJ2-1,CASSLAGGPGEQFF,TGTGCCAGTAGTCTAGCGGGAGGGCCGGGTGAGCAGTTCTTC
NA,NA,TRBV19,TRBJ1-1,CASSPSTGSTEAFF,TGTGCCAGTAGTCCATCAACCGGGAGCACTGAAGCTTTCTTT
NA,NA,TRBV27,TRBJ2-1,CASSLYAPTGLSSYNEQFF,TGTGCCAGCAGTTTATACGCCCCCACAGGGCTCAGCTCCTACAATGAGCAGTTCTTC
NA,NA,TRBV20-1,TRBJ2-7,CSARNVYEQYF,TGCAGTGCTAGGAACGTCTACGAGCAGTACTTC
NA,NA,TRBV27,TRBJ1-1,CASGTGAAGTEAFF,TGTGCCAGCGGTACCGGGGCCGCGGGCACTGAAGCTTTCTTT
NA,TRBD2,TRBV7-7,TRBJ2-2,CASSQASGGTGELFF,TGTGCTAGCAGCCAAGCTAGCGGGGGGACCGGGGAGCTGTTTTTT
NA,NA,TRBV4-1,TRBJ2-5,CASSLVGGLRETQYF,TGCGCCAGCAGCTTAGTCGGGGGCCTGAGGGAGACCCAGTACTTC
NA,TRBD2,TRBV7-2,TRBJ2-3,CASSLKLAGGSDTQYF,TGTGCCAGCAGCCTAAAACTAGCGGGGGGATCAGATACGCAGTATTTT
few,NA,TRBV4-3,TRBJ1-1,CASSQDPSPNTEAFF,TGCGCCAGCAGCCAAGATCCCAGTCCGAACACTGAAGCTTTCTTT
NA,TRBD2,TRBV27,TRBJ2-7,CASSFGLAGTYEQYF,TGTGCCAGCAGTTTCGGACTAGCGGGGACCTACGAGCAGTACTTC
NA,NA,TRBV5-6,TRBJ1-6,CASSLAGTQSRGSPLHF,TGTGCCAGCAGCTTGGCCGGGACACAAAGTCGGGGCTCACCCCTCCACTTT
NA,TRBD2,TRBV9,TRBJ2-1,CASSPPGASGNEQFF,TGTGCCAGCAGCCCCCCGGGAGCTAGCGGCAATGAGCAGTTCTTC
NA,TRBD1,TRBV5-4,TRBJ1-2,CASSVTGGDGYTF,TGTGCCAGCAGCGTGACAGGGGGCGATGGCTACACCTTC
NA,TRBD1,TRBV7-8,TRBJ1-5,CASSSGTGFFNQPQHF,TGTGCCAGCAGTTCCGGGACAGGGTTTTTCAATCAGCCCCAGCATTTT
NA,NA,TRBV28,TRBJ2-6,CASSGGSNSGANVLTF,TGTGCCAGCAGTGGGGGTTCAAACTCTGGGGCCAACGTCCTGACTTTC
NA,NA,TRBV7-9,TRBJ1-2,CASSLVTLPRHGYTF,TGTGCCAGCAGCTTAGTGACACTCCCTCGCCATGGCTACACCTTC
NA,TRBD1,TRBV7-2,TRBJ1-2,CASSLIGTGRVGGYTF,TGTGCCAGCAGCTTAATCGGGACAGGGAGGGTGGGTGGCTACACCTTC
NA,NA,TRBV19,TRBJ1-2,CASSYQSNYGYTF,TGTGCCAGTAGTTATCAGAGTAACTATGGCTACACCTTC
NA,NA,TRBV21-1,TRBJ2-7,CASSKGVLAGEQYF,TGTGCCAGCAGCAAAGGGGTTCTAGCGGGAGAGCAGTACTTC
NA,NA,TRBV5-1,TRBJ1-4,CASSLNIANEKLFF,TGCGCCAGCAGCTTGAACATTGCTAATGAAAAACTGTTTTTT
NA,NA,TRBV6-5,TRBJ2-2,CATGHPNTGELFF,TGTGCCACTGGACACCCGAACACCGGGGAGCTGTTTTTT
NA,NA,TRBV5-6,TRBJ2-1,CASSLVDEQFF,TGTGCCAGCAGCTTAGTCGATGAGCAGTTCTTC